These 8 T cell receptor beta chains originate from one sample sequenced in a study of Ad26.COV2.S vaccination and SARS-CoV-2 variants. Repertoires were generated with immunoSEQ multiplex PCR, while TCRdb's copy carries only in-frame clones and drops some. The sample includes more than 300,000 clones, around 84% of them seen just once. Treatment reported: roughly 20 received Ad26.COV2.S at low or high dose, single or two shots; a few received placebo; per-sample allocation not given. Sampling was performed 63 days after the first vaccine or placebo injection. This sample comprised peripheral blood, obtained in a trial of Ad26.COV2.S vaccine versus placebo. These receptors were collected from a person aged 18-60 years who received the Ad26.COV2.S COVID-19 vaccine or a placebo.

Only one count was recorded for this clone. This chain joins TRBV7-6 and TRBJ2-3, with a weak D call TRBD1 (7 bases). This CDR3 is built from 16 residues. V lost 5 bases and J lost 2, with 17 bases in between. Germline-derived CDR1 and CDR2 are SGHVS and FNYEAQ. CDR3 region: CASSPEGGQPTDTQYF. As DNA, the CDR3 is TGTGCCAGCAGCCCCGAGGGGGGACAGCCCACAGATACGCAGTATTTT.

This clone was counted a single time. CDR3 residues: CASTPGLGVETQYF. The CDR3 bases are TGTGCCAGCACCCCGGGACTAGGAGTGGAGACCCAGTACTTC. V gene TRBV2 combines with J gene TRBJ2-5; 8 bases line up with TRBD2. The length of the CDR3 is 14 residues. V was clipped by 7 bases and J by 5 bases; unmatched bases: 9. Germline CDR1 reads SNHLY; CDR2 reads FYNNEI.

This chain joins TRBV7-2 and TRBJ1-1; TRBD1 is a possible D gene (5 bases). Germline V gene data show CDR1 as SGHTA and CDR2 as FQGNSA. V was shortened by 1 base and J by 0 bases, with 12 bases between the two germline ends. The CDR3 spans 16 residues. CDR3 DNA sequence: TGTGCCAGCAGCTTAGAGTACAGGCCCCTGAACACTGAAGCTTTCTTT. This gives the protein CASSLEYRPLNTEAFF.

This chain links TRBV5-1 with TRBJ1-1, with 9 positions matching TRBD1. This CDR3 comprises 16 residues. Looked up from germline, CDR1 is SGHRS and CDR2 is YFSETQ. Trimming took 4 bases from V and 0 from J; bases not matched to a gene: 7. CDR3 amino acids: CASSRRGQGLNTEAFF. The DNA of the CDR3 is TGCGCCAGCAGCCGGAGGGGACAGGGCCTGAACACTGAAGCTTTCTTT. The full variable domain, rest sourced from reference TRBV5-1 and TRBJ1-1, is KAGVTQTPRYLIKTRGQQVTLSCSPISGHRSVSWYQQTPGQGLQFLFEYFSETQRNKGNFPGRFSGRQFSNSRSEMNVSTLELGDSALYLCASSRRGQGLNTEAFFGQGTRLTVV.

The gene calls are TRBV5-1 and TRBJ2-7, with D perhaps matching TRBD1 or TRBD2 (5 bases each). Trimming stripped 0 bases from V and 4 bases from J, with 11 bases between. The germline V gene encodes CDR1 SGHRS and CDR2 YFSETQ. The CDR3 extends over 14 amino acids. The CDR3 protein is CASSLGVEGYEQYF. CDR3 sequence (DNA): TGCGCCAGCAGCTTGGGGGTTGAGGGGTACGAGCAGTACTTC.

The rearrangement joins TRBV10-3 to TRBJ1-2, with 9 bases identical to TRBD1. Germline-derived CDR1 and CDR2 are ENHRY and SYGVKD. The CDR3 length is 15 residues. The V segment lost 2 bases and the J segment 2 bases; nucleotides outside the gene matches: 3. The CDR3 coding sequence is TGTGCCATCAGTGAGGGGGACAGGGCCAACTATGGCTACACCTTC. Protein sequence: CAISEGDRANYGYTF.

The rearrangement uses TRBV18 and TRBJ2-5; 7 positions agree with TRBD1. CDR1 and CDR2 from the germline V gene are KGHSH and LQKENI. Trimming cost V 4 bases and J 4 bases; bases outside gene matches: 9. The length of the CDR3 is 15 residues. The CDR3, as DNA: TGTGCCAGCTCACTCGACAGGGTGGTTCGAGAGACCCAGTACTTC. Translation gives CASSLDRVVRETQYF.

V is TRBV25-1 and J is TRBJ1-2; 7 bases agree with TRBD1. Germline CDR1 is MGHDK and CDR2 is SYGVNS. This CDR3 is 16 amino acids long. Losses at the gene ends were 6 bases for V and 5 bases for J; bases not matched to a gene: 15. The CDR3 sequence: CASRAEGQGQIYGYTF. DNA of the CDR3: TGTGCCAGCAGGGCGGAGGGTCAGGGACAGATATATGGCTACACCTTC.